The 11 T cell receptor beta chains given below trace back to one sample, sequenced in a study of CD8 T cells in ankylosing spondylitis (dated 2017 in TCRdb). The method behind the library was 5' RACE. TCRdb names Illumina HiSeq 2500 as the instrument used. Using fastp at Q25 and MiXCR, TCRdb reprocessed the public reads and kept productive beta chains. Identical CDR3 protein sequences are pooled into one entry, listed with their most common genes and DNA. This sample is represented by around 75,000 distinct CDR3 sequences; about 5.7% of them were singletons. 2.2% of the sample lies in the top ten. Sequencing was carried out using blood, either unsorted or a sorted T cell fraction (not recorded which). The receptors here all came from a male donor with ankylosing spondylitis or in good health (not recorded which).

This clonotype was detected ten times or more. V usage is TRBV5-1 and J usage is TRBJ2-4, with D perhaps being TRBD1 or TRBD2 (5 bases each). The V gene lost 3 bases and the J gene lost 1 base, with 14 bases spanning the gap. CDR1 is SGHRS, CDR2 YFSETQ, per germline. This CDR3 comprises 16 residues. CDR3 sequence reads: CASSWGPEEAKNIQYF. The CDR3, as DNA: TGCGCCAGCAGCTGGGGACCGGAGGAGGCCAAAAACATTCAGTACTTC. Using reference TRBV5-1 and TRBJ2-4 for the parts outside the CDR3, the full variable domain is KAGVTQTPRYLIKTRGQQVTLSCSPISGHRSVSWYQQTPGQGLQFLFEYFSETQRNKGNFPGRFSGRQFSNSRSEMNVSTLELGDSALYLCASSWGPEEAKNIQYFGAGTRLSVL.

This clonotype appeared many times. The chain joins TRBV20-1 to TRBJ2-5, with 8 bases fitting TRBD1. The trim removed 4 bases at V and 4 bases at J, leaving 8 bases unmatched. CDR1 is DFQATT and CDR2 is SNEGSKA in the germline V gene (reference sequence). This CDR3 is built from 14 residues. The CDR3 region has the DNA TGCAGTGCTACCTCGCCAGGGGGCGGAGAGACCCAGTACTTC. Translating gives CSATSPGGGETQYF.

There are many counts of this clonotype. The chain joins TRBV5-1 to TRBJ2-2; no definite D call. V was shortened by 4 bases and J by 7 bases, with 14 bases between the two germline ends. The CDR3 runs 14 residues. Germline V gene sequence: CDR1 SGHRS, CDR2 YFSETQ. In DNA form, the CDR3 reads TGCGCCAGCAGCCTCGGTGCGTACGGCGGGGAGCTGTTTTTT. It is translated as CASSLGAYGGELFF.

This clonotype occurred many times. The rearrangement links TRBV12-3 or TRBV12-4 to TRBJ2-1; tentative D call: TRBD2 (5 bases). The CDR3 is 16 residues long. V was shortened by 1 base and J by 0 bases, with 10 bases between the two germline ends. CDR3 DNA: TGTGCCAGCAGTTTAGTGCTAGCCAGCTCCTACAATGAGCAGTTCTTC. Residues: CASSLVLASSYNEQFF.

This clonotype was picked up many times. The CDR3 DNA follows: TGCGCCAGCAGCTTGTACCAAGAGACCCAGTACTTC. This codes for CASSLYQETQYF. The V gene is TRBV5-1, the J gene TRBJ2-5; D gene uncertain. Germline loops: CDR1 SGHRS, CDR2 YFSETQ. The length of the CDR3 is 12 residues. V was shortened by 1 base and J by 0 bases, with 1 base between the two germline ends.

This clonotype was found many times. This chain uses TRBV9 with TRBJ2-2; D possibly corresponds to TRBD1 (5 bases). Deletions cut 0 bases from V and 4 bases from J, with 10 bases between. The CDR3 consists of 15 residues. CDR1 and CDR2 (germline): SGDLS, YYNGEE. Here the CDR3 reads CASSVADSFTGELFF. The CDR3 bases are TGTGCCAGCAGCGTAGCCGACAGCTTCACCGGGGAGCTGTTTTTT.

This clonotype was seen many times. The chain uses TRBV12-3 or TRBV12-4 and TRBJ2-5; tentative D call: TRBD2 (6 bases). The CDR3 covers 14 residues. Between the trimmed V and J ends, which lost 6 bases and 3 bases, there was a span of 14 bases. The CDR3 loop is CASSRLVQKETQYF. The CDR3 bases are TGTGCCAGCAGCCGACTAGTGCAGAAAGAGACCCAGTACTTC.

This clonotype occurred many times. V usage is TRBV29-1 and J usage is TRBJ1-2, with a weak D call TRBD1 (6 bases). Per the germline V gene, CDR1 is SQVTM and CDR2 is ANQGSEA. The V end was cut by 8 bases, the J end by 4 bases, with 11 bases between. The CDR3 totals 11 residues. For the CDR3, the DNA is TGCAGCACAGGGTTTACCTATGGCTACACCTTC. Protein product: CSTGFTYGYTF.

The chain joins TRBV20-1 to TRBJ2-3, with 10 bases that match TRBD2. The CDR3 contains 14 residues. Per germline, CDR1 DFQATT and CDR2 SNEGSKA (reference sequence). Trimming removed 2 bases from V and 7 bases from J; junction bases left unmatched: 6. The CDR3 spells CSARLAGDSNTQYF. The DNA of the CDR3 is TGCAGTGCTAGACTAGCGGGGGATAGTAATACGCAGTATTTT.

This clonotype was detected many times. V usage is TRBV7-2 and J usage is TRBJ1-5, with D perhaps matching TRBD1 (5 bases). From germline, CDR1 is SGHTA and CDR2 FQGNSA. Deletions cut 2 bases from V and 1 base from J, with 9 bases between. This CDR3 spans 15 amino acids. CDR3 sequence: CASSLSGMSNQPQHF. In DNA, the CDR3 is TGTGCCAGCAGCTTATCAGGGATGAGCAATCAGCCCCAGCATTTT.

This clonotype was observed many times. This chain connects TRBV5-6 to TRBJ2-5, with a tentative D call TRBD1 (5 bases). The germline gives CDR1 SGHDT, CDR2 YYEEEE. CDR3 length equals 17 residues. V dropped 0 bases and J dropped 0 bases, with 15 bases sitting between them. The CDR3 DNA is TGTGCCAGCAGCTTGGGGGGCTGGGGAACGTACCAAGAGACCCAGTACTTC. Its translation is CASSLGGWGTYQETQYF.